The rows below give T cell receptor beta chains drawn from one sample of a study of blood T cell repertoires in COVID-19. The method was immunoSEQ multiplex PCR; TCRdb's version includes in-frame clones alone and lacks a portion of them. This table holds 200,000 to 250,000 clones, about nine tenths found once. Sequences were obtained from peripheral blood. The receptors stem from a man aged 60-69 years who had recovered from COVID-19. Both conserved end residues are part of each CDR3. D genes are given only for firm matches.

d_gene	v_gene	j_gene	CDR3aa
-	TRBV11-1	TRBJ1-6	CASSLSSYNSPLHF
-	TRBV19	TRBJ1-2	CASSVGLLVGTDNYGYTF
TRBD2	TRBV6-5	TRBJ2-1	CASRALAGVLNEQFF
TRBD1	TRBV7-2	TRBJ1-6	CASSPTGGSAPLHF
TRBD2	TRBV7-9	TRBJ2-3	CASSSLLAGGADTQYF
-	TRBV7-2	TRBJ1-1	CASSLDRMNTEAFF
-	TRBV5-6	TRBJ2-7	CASSLDRKPHYEQYF
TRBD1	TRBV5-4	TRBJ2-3	CASSAGQGPLADTQYF
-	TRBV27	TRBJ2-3	CASSSWAGDTQYF
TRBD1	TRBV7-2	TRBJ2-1	CASSPYIRTGHKDNEQFF
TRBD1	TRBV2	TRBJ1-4	CASSEEGQGAFNEKLFF
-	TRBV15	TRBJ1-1	CATSRDGAFF
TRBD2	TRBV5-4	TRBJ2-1	CASSLVTSGRIISYNEQFF
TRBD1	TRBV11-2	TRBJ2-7	CASSFGKRGLYEQYF
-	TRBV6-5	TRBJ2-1	CASSTGLRGNEQFF
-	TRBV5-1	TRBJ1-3	CASSFGGSGNTIYF
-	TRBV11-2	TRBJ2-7	CASSFEQGSRQYF
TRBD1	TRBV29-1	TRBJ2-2	CSVWTGGTGELFF